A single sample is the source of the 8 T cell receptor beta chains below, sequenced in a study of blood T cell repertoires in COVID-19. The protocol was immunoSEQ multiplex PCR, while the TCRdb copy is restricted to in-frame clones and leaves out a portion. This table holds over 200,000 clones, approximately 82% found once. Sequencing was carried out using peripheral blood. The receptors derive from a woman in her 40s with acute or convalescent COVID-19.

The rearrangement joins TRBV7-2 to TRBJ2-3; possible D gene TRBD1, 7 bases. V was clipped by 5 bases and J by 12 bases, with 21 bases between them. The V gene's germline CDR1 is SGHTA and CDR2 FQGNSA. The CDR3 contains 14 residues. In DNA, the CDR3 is TGTGCCAGCAGCCCAGGGGGGACCCATCACCGTCAGTATTTT. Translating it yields CASSPGGTHHRQYF.

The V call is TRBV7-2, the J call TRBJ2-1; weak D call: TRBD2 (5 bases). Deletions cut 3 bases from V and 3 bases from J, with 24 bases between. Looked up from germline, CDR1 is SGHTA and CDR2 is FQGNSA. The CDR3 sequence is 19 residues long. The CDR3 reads CASSFRLSAKVSSYNEQFF. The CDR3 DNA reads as TGTGCCAGCAGCTTTAGACTTAGCGCGAAAGTAAGTAGCTACAATGAGCAGTTCTTC.

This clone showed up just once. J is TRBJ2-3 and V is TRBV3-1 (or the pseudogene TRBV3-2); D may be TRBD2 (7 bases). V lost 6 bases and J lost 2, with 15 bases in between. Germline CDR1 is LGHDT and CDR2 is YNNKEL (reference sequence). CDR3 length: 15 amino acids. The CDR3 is CASSSRGGPTDTQYF. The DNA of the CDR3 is TGTGCCAGCAGTTCTAGGGGGGGCCCCACAGATACGCAGTATTTT.

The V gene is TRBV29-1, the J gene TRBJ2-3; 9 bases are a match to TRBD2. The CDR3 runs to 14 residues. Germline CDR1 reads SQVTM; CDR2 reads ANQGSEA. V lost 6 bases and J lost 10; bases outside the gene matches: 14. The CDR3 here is CSVTGTSIRDAQYF. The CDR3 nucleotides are TGCAGCGTGACCGGGACTAGCATAAGGGATGCGCAGTATTTT.

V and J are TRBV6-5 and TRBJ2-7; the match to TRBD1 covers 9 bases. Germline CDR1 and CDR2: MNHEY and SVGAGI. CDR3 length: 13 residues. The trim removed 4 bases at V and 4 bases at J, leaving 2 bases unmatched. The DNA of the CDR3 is TGTGCCAGCAGTTGGGACAGGGCTTACGAGCAGTACTTC. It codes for CASSWDRAYEQYF.

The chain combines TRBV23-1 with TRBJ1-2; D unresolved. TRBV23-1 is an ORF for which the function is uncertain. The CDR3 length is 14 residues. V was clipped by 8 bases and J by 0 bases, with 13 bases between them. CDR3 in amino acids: CASPNWGANYGYTF. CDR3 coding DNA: TGCGCCAGCCCGAATTGGGGAGCTAACTATGGCTACACCTTC.

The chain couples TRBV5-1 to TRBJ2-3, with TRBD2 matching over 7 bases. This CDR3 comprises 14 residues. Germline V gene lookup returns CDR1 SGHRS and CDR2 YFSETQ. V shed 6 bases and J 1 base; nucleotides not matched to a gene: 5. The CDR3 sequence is CASNQGGGTDTQYF. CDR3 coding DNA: TGCGCCAGCAACCAGGGAGGGGGCACAGATACGCAGTATTTT.

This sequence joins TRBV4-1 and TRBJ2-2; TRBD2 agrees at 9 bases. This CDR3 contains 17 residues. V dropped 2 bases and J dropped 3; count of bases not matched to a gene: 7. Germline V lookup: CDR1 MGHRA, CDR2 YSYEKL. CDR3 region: CASSQRASGTHTGELFF. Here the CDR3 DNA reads TGCGCCAGCAGCCAACGGGCTAGCGGGACGCACACCGGGGAGCTGTTTTTT.